This TCR beta chain was sequenced in a study of blood T cell repertoires in COVID-19 (dated by TCRdb to the early 2020s). Context from the whole study: Samples from collaborators originated in the United States, Italy and Spain and spanned both the acute and convalescent phases of COVID-19. Samples came from the ongoing ImmuneRACE study (first 160 participants) plus 1,254 subjects from 6 global collaborators. The dataset comprised deeply sampled blood TCRbeta repertoires from subjects exposed to, actively infected with, or recovered from COVID-19. The sample metadata nearly always contained a de-identified subject ID, COVID-19 status, age in years and sex. Where HLA class I and class II types were available, the types were taken from metadata supplied by the sample provider, not from assay-based typing. The material from the prospective study consisted of cDNA or gDNA derived from T cells, B-cell-depleted T cells, or PBMCs. The repertoires were released in a freely available public database intended as a resource for research on the immune response to SARS-CoV-2. Beyond this particular receptor, the publication reports: The quantity of clinical and demographic metadata differed by source and by participant and was supplied without curation.

TCRbeta CDR3 regions were amplified from genomic DNA by means of the immunoSEQ Assay, a bias-controlled multiplex PCR. The paper's processing steps were these. Nucleated cell counts per sample were estimated from amplification of reference gene primers within the assay. To quantify the absolute abundance of each unique TCRbeta CDR3 rearrangement, sequence reads were collapsed and filtered. For each sample, productive Simpson clonality was calculated by taking the square root of Simpson's diversity index across productive rearrangements. Imported from immuneACCESS, the table was reduced by TCRdb to in-frame sequences with V and J called. These copies leave out some clones; in studies compared against another copy, an unresolved V gene accounts for under half, and the cause of the remainder is not known. V and J calls and clone size are those listed in that table; D and trimming were worked out from the DNA. This sample gives roughly 240,000 clones in total; 70% to 90% of them show up just once. The ten biggest clones cover roughly 4.6% of the sample.

Trimming accounts for 4 bases at V and 8 bases at J, while the number of junction bases matched to no gene is 11. CDR1 and CDR2 were assigned from the germline V gene as SGDLS and YYNGEE. From its cysteine to its phenylalanine, the CDR3 spans 14 amino acids. Just CDR3 DNA is preserved here, 42 bases in frame from base 1. At one collaborating source in Seattle, patients were enrolled during active infection and were followed longitudinally through the course of disease. Whole blood was collected in K2EDTA tubes by collaborating institutions according to the institutions' own protocols. For TCRbeta analysis, collaborators shipped samples as frozen whole blood, isolated PBMCs, or DNA extracted from either of those sample types. In its sample, this clone was seen a few times. Its antigen is unknown. Per-nucleotide qualities are absent, and no much larger clonotype sits a single base away.

The sequencing sample was made of peripheral blood. The source of this sequence is a man aged 50 to 59 with COVID-19, enrolled during active disease. The chain was built from TRBV9 and TRBJ1-2; 7 junctional bases match TRBD1. The CDR3: CASSPRTGMDGYTF. The bases are TGTGCCAGCAGCCCGAGGACAGGTATGGACGGCTACACCTTC.